A selection of T cell receptor beta chains follows, all from one sample in a study of blood T cell repertoires in COVID-19. Clones were read by immunoSEQ multiplex PCR, and TCRdb kept only the in-frame ones, dropping some. The table has nearly 95,000 clones, around 74% seen once. Specimen: peripheral blood. The receptors here all came from a man between 65 and 85 years old with COVID-19, enrolled during active disease. The CDR3 runs from the conserved cysteine through the conserved F or W. Fields, in order: J gene, D gene, V gene, clone size, CDR3 protein, CDR3 DNA. The D gene is left open where the match is weak. The listing skips clone size in some rows; elsewhere it reads once, few, many or a size class.

j_gene: TRBJ2-5; d_gene: .; v_gene: TRBV28; abundance: .; CDR3aa: CASSDSVGFQETQYF; CDR3nt: TGTGCCAGCAGTGATTCAGTCGGGTTCCAAGAGACCCAGTACTTC
j_gene: TRBJ2-1; d_gene: TRBD1; v_gene: TRBV7-2; abundance: once; CDR3aa: CASSLTGTGPLSPFF; CDR3nt: TGTGCCAGCAGCTTGACAGGGACCGGGCCTCTCTCCCCGTTCTTC
j_gene: TRBJ2-7; d_gene: .; v_gene: TRBV9; abundance: .; CDR3aa: CASSVGGSGEQYF; CDR3nt: TGTGCCAGCAGCGTAGGTGGTAGCGGAGAGCAGTACTTC
j_gene: TRBJ1-1; d_gene: .; v_gene: TRBV5-1; abundance: .; CDR3aa: CASSSFRGTEAFF; CDR3nt: TGCGCCAGCAGCTCGTTTCGGGGCACTGAAGCTTTCTTT
j_gene: TRBJ2-3; d_gene: TRBD1; v_gene: TRBV28; abundance: once; CDR3aa: CASSAQGFTDTQYF; CDR3nt: TGTGCCAGCAGTGCACAGGGGTTCACAGATACGCAGTATTTT
j_gene: TRBJ1-2; d_gene: .; v_gene: TRBV7-8; abundance: .; CDR3aa: CASSLRRTNYGYTF; CDR3nt: TGTGCCAGCAGCCTTCGGAGAACTAACTATGGCTACACCTTC
j_gene: TRBJ1-3; d_gene: TRBD1; v_gene: TRBV6-5; abundance: .; CDR3aa: CASSKTGYGNTIYF; CDR3nt: TGTGCCAGCAGTAAGACAGGGTATGGAAACACCATATATTTT
j_gene: TRBJ2-7; d_gene: TRBD1; v_gene: TRBV3-1/TRBV3-2; abundance: .; CDR3aa: CASSHAGTGSSYEQYF; CDR3nt: TGTGCCAGCAGCCACGCCGGGACAGGGTCAAGCTACGAGCAGTACTTC
j_gene: TRBJ2-5; d_gene: .; v_gene: TRBV20-1; abundance: .; CDR3aa: CSASTHPQETQYF; CDR3nt: TGCAGTGCTAGTACACACCCACAAGAGACCCAGTACTTC
j_gene: TRBJ1-5; d_gene: .; v_gene: TRBV5-1; abundance: .; CDR3aa: CASSPTGSDQPQHF; CDR3nt: TGCGCCAGCAGTCCAACAGGGTCTGATCAGCCCCAGCATTTT
j_gene: TRBJ1-1; d_gene: .; v_gene: TRBV28; abundance: .; CDR3aa: CASREDSYSTEAFF; CDR3nt: TGTGCCAGCAGAGAGGACAGTTACTCCACTGAAGCTTTCTTT
j_gene: TRBJ2-2; d_gene: .; v_gene: TRBV2; abundance: .; CDR3aa: CASLQTANTGELFF; CDR3nt: TGTGCCAGCCTCCAGACAGCGAACACCGGGGAGCTGTTTTTT
j_gene: TRBJ1-5; d_gene: TRBD1; v_gene: TRBV19; abundance: .; CDR3aa: CASRTRGQGPQHF; CDR3nt: TGTGCCAGTAGAACCCGTGGACAGGGGCCCCAGCATTTT
j_gene: TRBJ2-3; d_gene: .; v_gene: TRBV6-2/TRBV6-3; abundance: .; CDR3aa: CASSRRADTQYF; CDR3nt: TGTGCCAGCAGCCGTAGAGCAGATACGCAGTATTTT
j_gene: TRBJ1-1; d_gene: .; v_gene: TRBV28; abundance: .; CDR3aa: CASSPGGGSTEAFF; CDR3nt: TGTGCCAGCAGCCCTGGGGGGGGGTCCACTGAAGCTTTCTTT
j_gene: TRBJ1-4; d_gene: TRBD1; v_gene: TRBV6-5; abundance: .; CDR3aa: CASSKDRTNEKLFF; CDR3nt: TGTGCCAGCAGTAAGGACAGGACGAATGAAAAACTGTTTTTT
j_gene: TRBJ2-5; d_gene: .; v_gene: TRBV29-1; abundance: few; CDR3aa: CSVEPGVETQYF; CDR3nt: TGCAGCGTTGAACCAGGGGTGGAGACCCAGTACTTC
j_gene: TRBJ1-1; d_gene: TRBD1; v_gene: TRBV28; abundance: .; CDR3aa: CASSSGQIFVEAFF; CDR3nt: TGTGCCAGCAGCTCGGGACAGATCTTCGTAGAAGCTTTCTTT
j_gene: TRBJ2-3; d_gene: TRBD2; v_gene: TRBV11-3; abundance: .; CDR3aa: CASSQPPGRLAGDADTQYF; CDR3nt: TGTGCCAGCAGCCAACCCCCCGGAAGACTAGCGGGAGATGCAGATACGCAGTATTTT
j_gene: TRBJ2-2; d_gene: TRBD1; v_gene: TRBV11-2; abundance: .; CDR3aa: CASSSGGRRTTGELFF; CDR3nt: TGTGCCAGCAGCTCAGGGGGACGACGGACAACCGGGGAGCTGTTTTTT